The TCR beta chain described here comes from a study of T cells in Graves' hyperthyroidism and ophthalmopathy. Details on this clonotype: What it recognizes is unknown. At one boundary the junction diverges from the germline segment, which might be a read error.

The CDR3 contains 13 residues. Germline CDR1 reads SEHNR; CDR2 reads FQNEAQ (reference sequence). Study-wide points: The authors' 13 V-J model separated ophthalmopathy from stable hyperthyroidism. For ophthalmopathy, model prediction preceded onset by a median about 6.2 months.

Absent ophthalmopathy progression within 18 months defined stable Graves' hyperthyroidism. RNA transcripts yielded amplified TCR beta CDR3 regions. Initially, a first-round RT-PCR of the TCR CDR3 employed the HTBI primer set. TCRdb passed the multiplex PCR reads through MiXCR, listing each CDR3 protein once. The sample yields around 600,000 distinct CDR3 sequences, 15% to 18% seen once. Sequencing was done on a sample of blood. The TCR sequence derives from a woman aged 25-40 years with Graves' hyperthyroidism. The chain couples TRBV7-9 to TRBJ2-1; D gene ambiguous. CDR3 in DNA: TGTGCCAGCAACTTAAGGCTCGTCAATGAGCAGTTCTTC. It translates to CASNLRLVNEQFF.